This TCR beta chain derives from a study of prognosis after radiotherapy for stage I lung cancer. CDR1 is MDHEN and CDR2 is SYDVKM in the germline V gene. Trimming took off 8 bases at V and 5 bases at J, with 25 bases between the two ends. This CDR3 is built from 16 residues. From genomic DNA, TCR beta CDR3 was amplified by two-round multiplex PCR. Amplification during the initial PCR round employed primers specific to each TRBV and TRBJ gene. Each CDR3 protein is one row after TCRdb ran MiXCR on the multiplex PCR reads. The sample comprises 13,000 or so distinct CDR3 sequences, around half of which are singletons, and approximately 40% rests with the top ten.

The source is a donor aged 50 or older with non-small cell lung cancer. This sample comprised PBMCs, obtained before or after stereotactic body radiation therapy (not recorded which). The chain has TRBV28 and TRBJ2-7; D may be TRBD2 (7 bases). The CDR3 region has the DNA TGTGCCAGCGGATCCGGGGGGTGGGCAGGGGAAAACGAGCAGTACTTC. Its protein product is CASGSGGWAGENEQYF.